The clone carrying this T cell receptor (beta chain) was seen a few times. Its cognate antigen is unknown. This entry belongs to a study of breast tumors, draining lymph nodes, adjacent tissues. From the multiplex PCR reads, TCRdb called clonotypes with MiXCR, one entry per CDR3 protein. The sample gives 140,000 to 150,000 distinct CDR3 sequences, about 30% of which show up once; approximately 2.3% is in the top ten. Germline V lookup: CDR1 LGHNA, CDR2 YSLEER. Deletions cut 0 bases from V and 3 bases from J, with 5 bases between. The CDR3 is made up of 13 amino acids. Study results and limitations: Tumor repertoires ranked between lymph nodes and nontumor tissue in diversity, with V and J gene preferences. Luminal-like breast cancer showed significantly greater tumor-nontumor repertoire similarity than basal-like breast cancer did. Most tumor T cells seemingly derive from lymph node, then expand in tumor. That most tumor T cells come from lymph nodes remained unproven.

Breast cancer patients provided tissue from their axillary draining lymph nodes. The sequenced sample was axillary lymph node tissue. This chain links TRBV4-3 with TRBJ1-1; no clear D. This TCR came from a female donor with breast cancer. Some clones in this sample may be carry-over from other donors' samples. The CDR3 spells CASSQETHTEAFF. For the CDR3, the DNA is TGCGCCAGCAGCCAAGAGACGCACACTGAAGCTTTCTTT.